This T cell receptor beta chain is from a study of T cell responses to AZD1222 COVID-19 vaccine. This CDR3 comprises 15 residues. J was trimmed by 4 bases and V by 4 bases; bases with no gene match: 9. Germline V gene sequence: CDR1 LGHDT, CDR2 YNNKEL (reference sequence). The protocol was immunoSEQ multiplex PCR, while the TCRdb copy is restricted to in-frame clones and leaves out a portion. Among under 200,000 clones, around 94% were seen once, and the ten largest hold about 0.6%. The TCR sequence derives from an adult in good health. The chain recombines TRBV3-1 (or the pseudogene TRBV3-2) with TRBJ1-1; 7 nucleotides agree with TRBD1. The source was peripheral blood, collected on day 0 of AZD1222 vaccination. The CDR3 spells CASSPTGTDGTEAFF. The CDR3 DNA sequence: TGTGCCAGCAGCCCGACCGGGACAGACGGCACTGAAGCTTTCTTT.